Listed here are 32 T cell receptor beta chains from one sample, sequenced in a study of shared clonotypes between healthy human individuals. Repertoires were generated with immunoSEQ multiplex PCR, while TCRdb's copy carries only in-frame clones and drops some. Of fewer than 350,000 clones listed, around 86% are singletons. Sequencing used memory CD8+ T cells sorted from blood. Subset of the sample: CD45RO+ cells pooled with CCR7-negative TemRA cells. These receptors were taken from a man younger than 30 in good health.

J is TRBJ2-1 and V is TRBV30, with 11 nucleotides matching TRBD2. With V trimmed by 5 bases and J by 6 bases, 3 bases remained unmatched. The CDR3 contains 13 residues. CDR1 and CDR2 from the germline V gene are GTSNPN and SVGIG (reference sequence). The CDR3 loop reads CAWAGLAVNEQFF. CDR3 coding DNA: TGTGCCTGGGCGGGACTAGCGGTCAATGAGCAGTTCTTC.

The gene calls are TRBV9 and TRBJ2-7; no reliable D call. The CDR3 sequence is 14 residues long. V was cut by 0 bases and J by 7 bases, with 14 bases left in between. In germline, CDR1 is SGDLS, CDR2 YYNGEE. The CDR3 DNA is TGTGCCAGCAGCGTAGAAGCGACGCCTTTGGAGCAGTACTTC. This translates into CASSVEATPLEQYF.

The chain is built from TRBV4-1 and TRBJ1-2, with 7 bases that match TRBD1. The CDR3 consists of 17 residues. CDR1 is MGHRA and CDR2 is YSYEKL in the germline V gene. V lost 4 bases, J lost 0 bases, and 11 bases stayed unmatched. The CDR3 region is CASSPEVRDRANYGYTF. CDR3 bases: TGCGCCAGCAGCCCCGAAGTCCGGGACAGAGCTAACTATGGCTACACCTTC.

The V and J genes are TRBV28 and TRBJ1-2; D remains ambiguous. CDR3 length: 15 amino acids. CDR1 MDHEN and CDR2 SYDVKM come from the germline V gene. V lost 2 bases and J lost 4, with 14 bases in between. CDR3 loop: CASSLPVEGPYGYTF. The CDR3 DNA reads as TGTGCCAGCAGTTTACCTGTTGAGGGCCCCTATGGCTACACCTTC.

The CDR3 coding sequence is TGTGCCAGCAGTCCAATAGGGCTGATGAACACTGAAGCTTTCTTT. Protein product: CASSPIGLMNTEAFF. V usage is TRBV6-6 and J usage is TRBJ1-1; D call uncertain. The CDR3 loop spans 15 amino acids. The V gene lost 5 bases and the J gene lost 0 bases, with 13 bases spanning the gap. Germline CDR1 MNHNY, CDR2 SVGAGI (reference sequence).

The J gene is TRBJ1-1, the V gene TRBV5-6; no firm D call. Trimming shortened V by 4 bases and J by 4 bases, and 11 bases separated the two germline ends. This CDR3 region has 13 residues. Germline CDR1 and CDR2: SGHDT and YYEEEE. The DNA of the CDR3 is TGTGCCAGCAGCCCTGAGGGTGTCACTGAAGCTTTCTTT. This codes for CASSPEGVTEAFF.

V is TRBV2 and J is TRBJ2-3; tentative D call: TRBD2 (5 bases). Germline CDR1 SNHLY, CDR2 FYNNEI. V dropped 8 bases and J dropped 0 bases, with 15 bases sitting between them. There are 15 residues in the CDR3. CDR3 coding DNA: TGTGCCAGCTGTGGTTCGGGAACTAGCACAGATACGCAGTATTTT. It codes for CASCGSGTSTDTQYF.

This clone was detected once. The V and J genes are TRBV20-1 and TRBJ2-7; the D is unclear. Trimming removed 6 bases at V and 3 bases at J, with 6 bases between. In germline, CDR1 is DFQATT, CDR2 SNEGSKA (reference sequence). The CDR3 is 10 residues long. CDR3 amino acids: CSADIYEQYF. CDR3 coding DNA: TGCAGTGCAGACATCTACGAGCAGTACTTC.

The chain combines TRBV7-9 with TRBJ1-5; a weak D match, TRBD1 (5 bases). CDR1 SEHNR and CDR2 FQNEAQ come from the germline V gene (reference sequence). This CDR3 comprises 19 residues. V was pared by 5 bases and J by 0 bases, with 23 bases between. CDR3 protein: CASSHGGENPFGSNQPQHF. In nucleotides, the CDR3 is TGTGCCAGCAGCCATGGGGGAGAGAACCCTTTCGGTAGCAATCAGCCCCAGCATTTT.

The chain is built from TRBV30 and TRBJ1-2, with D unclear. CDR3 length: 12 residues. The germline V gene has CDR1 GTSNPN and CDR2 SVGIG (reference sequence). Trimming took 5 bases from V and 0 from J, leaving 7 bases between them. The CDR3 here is CAWDGTNYGYTF. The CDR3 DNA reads TGTGCCTGGGACGGAACTAACTATGGCTACACCTTC.

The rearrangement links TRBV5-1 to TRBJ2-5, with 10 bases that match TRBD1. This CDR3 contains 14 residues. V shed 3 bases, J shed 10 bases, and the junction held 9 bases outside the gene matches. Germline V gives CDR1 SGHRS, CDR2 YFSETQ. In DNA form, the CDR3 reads TGCGCCAGCAGCTCAAAGGGACAGGGGACGGGCCAGTACTTC. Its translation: CASSSKGQGTGQYF.

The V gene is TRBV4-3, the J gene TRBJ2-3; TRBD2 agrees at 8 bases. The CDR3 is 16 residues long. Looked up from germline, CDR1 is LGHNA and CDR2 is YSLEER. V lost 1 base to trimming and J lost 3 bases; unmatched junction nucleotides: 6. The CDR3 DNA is TGCGCCAGCAGCCAAGGGGATGGGACTAGTACAGATACGCAGTATTTT. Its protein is CASSQGDGTSTDTQYF.

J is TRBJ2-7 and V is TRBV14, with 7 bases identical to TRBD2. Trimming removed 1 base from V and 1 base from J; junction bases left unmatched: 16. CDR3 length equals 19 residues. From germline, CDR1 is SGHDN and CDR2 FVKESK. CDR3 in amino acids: CASSQVSLSGRARSYEQYF. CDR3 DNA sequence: TGTGCCAGCAGCCAAGTTTCCTTATCAGGGAGGGCCCGGTCCTACGAGCAGTACTTC.

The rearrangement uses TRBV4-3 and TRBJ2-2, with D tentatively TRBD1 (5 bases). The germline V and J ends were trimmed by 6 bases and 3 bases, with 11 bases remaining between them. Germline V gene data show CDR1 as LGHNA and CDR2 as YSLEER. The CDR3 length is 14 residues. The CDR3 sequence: CASRVGLDTGELFF. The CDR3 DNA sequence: TGCGCCAGCAGAGTGGGGCTAGACACCGGGGAGCTGTTTTTT.

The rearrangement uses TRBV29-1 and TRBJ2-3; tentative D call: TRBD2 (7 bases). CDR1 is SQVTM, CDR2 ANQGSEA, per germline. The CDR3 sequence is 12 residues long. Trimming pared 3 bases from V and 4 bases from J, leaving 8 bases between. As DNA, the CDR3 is TGCAGCGTTGACGGGGGGCCAGATACGCAGTATTTT. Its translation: CSVDGGPDTQYF.

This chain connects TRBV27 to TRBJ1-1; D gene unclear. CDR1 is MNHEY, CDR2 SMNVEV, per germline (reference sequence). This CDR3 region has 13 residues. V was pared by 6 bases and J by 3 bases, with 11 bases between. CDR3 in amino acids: CASRDGGDTEAFF. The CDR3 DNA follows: TGTGCCAGCAGGGACGGCGGGGACACTGAAGCTTTCTTT.

In DNA form, the CDR3 reads TGTGCCAGCAGCGTACCGGGACAGAACACTGAAGCTTTCTTT. This codes for CASSVPGQNTEAFF. The V gene is TRBV7-9, the J gene TRBJ1-1; tentatively, D is TRBD1 (6 bases). Trimming cost V 5 bases and J 1 base, with 11 bases left between them. Germline V CDR1 and CDR2: SEHNR, FQNEAQ (reference sequence). CDR3 length equals 14 residues.

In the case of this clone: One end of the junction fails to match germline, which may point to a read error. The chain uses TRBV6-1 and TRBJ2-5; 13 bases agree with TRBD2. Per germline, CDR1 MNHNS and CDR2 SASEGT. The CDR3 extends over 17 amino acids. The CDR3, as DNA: TGTGCCAGCAGGGAAGGGAGGGGACTAGCGGGACAAGAGACCCAGTACTTC. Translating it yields CASREGRGLAGQETQYF.

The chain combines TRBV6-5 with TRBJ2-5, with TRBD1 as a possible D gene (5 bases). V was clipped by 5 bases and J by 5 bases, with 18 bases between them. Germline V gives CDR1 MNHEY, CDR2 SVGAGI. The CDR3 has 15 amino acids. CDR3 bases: TGTGCCAGCAGTCCCTTGCGTCAGGGATTTGAGACCCAGTACTTC. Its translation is CASSPLRQGFETQYF.

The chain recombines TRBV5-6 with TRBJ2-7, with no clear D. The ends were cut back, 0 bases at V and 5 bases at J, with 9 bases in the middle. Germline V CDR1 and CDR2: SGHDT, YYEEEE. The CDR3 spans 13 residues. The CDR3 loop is CASSLVESDEQYF. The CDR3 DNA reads TGTGCCAGCAGCTTGGTCGAAAGCGACGAGCAGTACTTC.

In DNA form, the CDR3 reads TGTGCCAGCAGTTTCTCCCCGGGAGTGAGAAACGAGCAGTACTTC. This sequence encodes CASSFSPGVRNEQYF. This chain joins TRBV6-5 and TRBJ2-7, with a possible D match to TRBD2 (6 bases). The length of the CDR3 is 15 residues. V lost 4 bases and J 5 bases, leaving 18 bases between the germline ends. Germline CDR1 reads MNHEY; CDR2 reads SVGAGI.

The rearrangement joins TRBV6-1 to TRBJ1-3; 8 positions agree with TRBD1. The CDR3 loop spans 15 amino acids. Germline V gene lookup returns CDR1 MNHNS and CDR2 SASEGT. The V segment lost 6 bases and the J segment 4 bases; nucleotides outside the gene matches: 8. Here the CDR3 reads CASSDRQGLGNTIYF. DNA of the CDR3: TGTGCCAGCAGCGACCGACAGGGGTTAGGAAACACCATATATTTT.

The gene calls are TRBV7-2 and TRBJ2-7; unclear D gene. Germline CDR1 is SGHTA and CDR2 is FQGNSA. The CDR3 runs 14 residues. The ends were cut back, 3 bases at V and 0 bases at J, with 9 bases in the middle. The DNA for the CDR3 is TGTGCCAGCAGCTTGCAGGCTTACTCCTACGAGCAGTACTTC. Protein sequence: CASSLQAYSYEQYF.

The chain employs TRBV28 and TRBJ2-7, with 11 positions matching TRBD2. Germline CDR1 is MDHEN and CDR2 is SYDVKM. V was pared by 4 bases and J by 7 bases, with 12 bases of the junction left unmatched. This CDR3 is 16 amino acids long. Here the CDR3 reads CASSSVLAGGRLEQYF. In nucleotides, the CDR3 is TGTGCCAGCAGTTCGGTGCTAGCGGGGGGACGTCTGGAGCAGTACTTC.

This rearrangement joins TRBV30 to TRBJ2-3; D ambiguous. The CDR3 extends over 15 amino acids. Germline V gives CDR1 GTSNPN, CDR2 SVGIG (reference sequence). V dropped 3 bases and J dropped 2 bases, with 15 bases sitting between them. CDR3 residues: CAWRIIPAPTDTQYF. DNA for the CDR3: TGTGCCTGGAGGATTATACCGGCCCCCACAGATACGCAGTATTTT.

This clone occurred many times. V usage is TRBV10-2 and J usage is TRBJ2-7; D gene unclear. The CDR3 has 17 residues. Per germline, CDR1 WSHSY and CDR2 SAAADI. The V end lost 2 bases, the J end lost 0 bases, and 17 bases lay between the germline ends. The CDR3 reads CASSEGPLQRSSYEQYF. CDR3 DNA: TGCGCCAGCAGTGAGGGACCTCTTCAGAGGAGCTCCTACGAGCAGTACTTC.

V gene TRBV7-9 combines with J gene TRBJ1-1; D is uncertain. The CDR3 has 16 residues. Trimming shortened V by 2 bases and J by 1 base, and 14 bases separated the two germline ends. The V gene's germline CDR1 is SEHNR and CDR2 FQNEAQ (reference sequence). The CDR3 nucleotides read TGTGCCAGCAGCTTACCCCCAGTGACGGAGAACACTGAAGCTTTCTTT. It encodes CASSLPPVTENTEAFF.

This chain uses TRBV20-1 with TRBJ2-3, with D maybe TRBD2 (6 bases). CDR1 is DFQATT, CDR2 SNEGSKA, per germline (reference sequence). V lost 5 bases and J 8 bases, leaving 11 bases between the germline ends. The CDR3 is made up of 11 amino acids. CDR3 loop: CSASQEGTQYF. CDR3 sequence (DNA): TGCAGTGCTTCACAGGAGGGTACGCAGTATTTT.

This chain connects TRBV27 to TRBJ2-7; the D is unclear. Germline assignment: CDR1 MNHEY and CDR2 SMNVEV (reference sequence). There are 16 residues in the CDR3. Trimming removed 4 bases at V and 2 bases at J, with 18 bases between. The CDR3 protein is CASSSLGPNTPYEQYF. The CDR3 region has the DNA TGTGCCAGCAGTTCTCTGGGCCCAAATACCCCCTACGAGCAGTACTTC.

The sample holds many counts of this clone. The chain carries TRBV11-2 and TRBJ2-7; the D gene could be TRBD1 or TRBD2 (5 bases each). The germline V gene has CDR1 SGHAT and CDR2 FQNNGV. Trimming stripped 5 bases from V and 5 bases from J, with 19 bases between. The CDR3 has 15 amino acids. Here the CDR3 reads CASSLGAGTADEQYF. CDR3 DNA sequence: TGTGCCAGCAGCCTGGGCGCCGGGACGGCGGACGAGCAGTACTTC.

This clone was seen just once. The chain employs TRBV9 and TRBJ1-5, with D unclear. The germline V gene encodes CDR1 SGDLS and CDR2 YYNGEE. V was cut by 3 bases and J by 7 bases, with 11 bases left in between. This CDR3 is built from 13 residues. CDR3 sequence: CASSAQAGQPQHF. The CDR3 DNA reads TGTGCCAGCAGCGCCCAGGCGGGACAGCCCCAGCATTTT. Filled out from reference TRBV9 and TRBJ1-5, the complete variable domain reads DSGVTQTPKHLITATGQRVTLRCSPRSGDLSVYWYQQSLDQGLQFLIQYYNGEERAKGNILERFSAQQFPDLHSELNLSSLELGDSALYFCASSAQAGQPQHFGDGTRLSIL.

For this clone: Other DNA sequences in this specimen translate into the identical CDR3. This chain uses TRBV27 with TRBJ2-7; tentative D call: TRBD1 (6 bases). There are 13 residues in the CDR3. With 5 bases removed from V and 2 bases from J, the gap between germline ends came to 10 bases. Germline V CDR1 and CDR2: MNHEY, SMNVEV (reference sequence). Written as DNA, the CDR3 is TGTGCCAGCAGTACCCAGGGGACCTACGAGCAGTACTTC. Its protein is CASSTQGTYEQYF.